This is a list of T cell receptor beta chains from one sample in a study of blood T cell repertoires in COVID-19. The method was immunoSEQ multiplex PCR; TCRdb's version includes in-frame clones alone and lacks a portion of them. Found here are under 150,000 clones, roughly 80% of them singletons; the top ten hold 6.2%. Sequencing was performed on PBMCs or T cells enriched from blood (not recorded which). Receptors were obtained from a middle-aged woman who had recovered from COVID-19. CDR3s include the opening cysteine and the closing phenylalanine or tryptophan. A D gene is named only where the DNA matches it firmly. Some rows have no size entry. The others give once, few or many, or a class for an expanded clone.

d_call	v_call	j_call	clone_size	cdr3_length	cdr3_nt	cdr3_aa
NA	TRBV11-2	TRBJ1-5	NA	17	TGTGCCAGCAGCTTAGGCTGGTCATCGGAGAGCAATCAGCCCCAGCATTTT	CASSLGWSSESNQPQHF
TRBD2	TRBV7-6	TRBJ2-3	NA	15	TGTGCCAGCAGCTTAGGGGGGGGAGTCGCAGATACGCAGTATTTT	CASSLGGGVADTQYF
TRBD1	TRBV2	TRBJ1-2	NA	12	TGTGCCAGCAGCGGGACAGGGTATGGCTACACCTTC	CASSGTGYGYTF
TRBD1	TRBV7-9	TRBJ1-2	NA	18	TGTGCCAGCAGCTTAGCGCTAGGGACTGCCGGACAGGCCTATGGCTACACCTTC	CASSLALGTAGQAYGYTF
TRBD2	TRBV18	TRBJ2-1	NA	17	TGTGCCAGCTCAGGGGCCGGAGCGGGACTTTCCTACAATGAGCAGTTCTTC	CASSGAGAGLSYNEQFF
TRBD2	TRBV10-1	TRBJ2-5	NA	16	TGCGCCAGCAGAAAACTAGCGGGAGGGGTGTGGGAGACCCAGTACTTC	CASRKLAGGVWETQYF
NA	TRBV5-1	TRBJ2-7	few	13	TGCGCCAGCAGCGGCGTACTAGAAGGCGAGCAGTACTTC	CASSGVLEGEQYF
TRBD1	TRBV18	TRBJ1-2	NA	14	TGTGCCAGCTCACCACCGGACAGGGTTCAGGGCTACACCTTC	CASSPPDRVQGYTF
NA	TRBV11-2	TRBJ1-1	NA	13	TGTGCCAGCAGCTTACCCGGGGGAGCTGAAGCTTTCTTT	CASSLPGGAEAFF
TRBD1	TRBV5-1	TRBJ1-4	NA	17	TGCGCCAGCAGCTTGTGGGGACAGCAATCAACTAATGAAAAACTGTTTTTT	CASSLWGQQSTNEKLFF
TRBD2	TRBV4-1	TRBJ2-1	few	17	TGCGCCAGCAGCCAAGTGTACGCTAGCGGGAGTTTCAATGAGCAGTTCTTC	CASSQVYASGSFNEQFF
TRBD2	TRBV5-1	TRBJ2-6	NA	19	TGCGCCAGCAGCTTGGGCCCCCTAGCGGGAAGCTCTGGGGCCAACGTCCTGACTTTC	CASSLGPLAGSSGANVLTF
NA	TRBV19	TRBJ1-6	few	14	TGTGCCTGCACAGGGAGCTCCTATAATTCACCCCTCCACTTT	CACTGSSYNSPLHF
TRBD2	TRBV4-1	TRBJ2-2	few	18	TGCGCCAGCAGCCAAGATCCTCTAGCGGGGGGGCCCACCGGGGAGCTGTTTTTT	CASSQDPLAGGPTGELFF
NA	TRBV30	TRBJ1-2	NA	12	TGTGCCTGGAGTGTAGGACAGTATGGCTACACCTTC	CAWSVGQYGYTF
NA	TRBV11-3	TRBJ1-3	NA	16	TGTGCCAGCAGCTCCTCTGAGGAGCGCTCTGGAAACACCATATATTTT	CASSSSEERSGNTIYF
TRBD1	TRBV6-5	TRBJ2-7	NA	15	TGTGCCAGCACCCGAGGGGGACAGGGCTCCTACGAGCAGTACTTC	CASTRGGQGSYEQYF
NA	TRBV19	TRBJ2-7	NA	15	TGTGCCAGTAGTATTGGTTGGCGAGACTTGTACGAGCAGTACTTC	CASSIGWRDLYEQYF
NA	TRBV24-1	TRBJ2-1	NA	16	TGTGCCACCAGTGATTCCAAGACAGGGAGGTACAATGAGCAGTTCTTC	CATSDSKTGRYNEQFF
NA	TRBV9	TRBJ1-1	NA	15	TGTGCCAGCAGCTCCAGAGACGCGGTGAACACTGAAGCTTTCTTT	CASSSRDAVNTEAFF
NA	TRBV5-1	TRBJ2-5	NA	13	TGCGCCAGCAGCTTCGACAGTCAAGAGACCCAGTACTTC	CASSFDSQETQYF
TRBD1	TRBV5-1	TRBJ1-1	NA	14	TGCGCCAGCAGCCCGGGACAGAAAAACACTGAAGCTTTCTTT	CASSPGQKNTEAFF
TRBD2	TRBV4-1	TRBJ2-1	NA	15	TGCGCCAGCAGCAGGATACTAGCGGGAGGCAATGAGCAGTTCTTC	CASSRILAGGNEQFF
NA	TRBV12-5	TRBJ2-3	NA	16	TGTGCTAGTGCCCCCCTCTCGACAAGGAACACAGATACGCAGTATTTT	CASAPLSTRNTDTQYF
TRBD1	TRBV19	TRBJ2-6	NA	16	TGTGCCAGTACCTCATACAGGGGGCCCGGGGCCAACGTCCTGACTTTC	CASTSYRGPGANVLTF
NA	TRBV10-3	TRBJ1-3	NA	14	TGTGCCATCGGGGGGGCATCCTCTGGAAACACCATATATTTT	CAIGGASSGNTIYF
TRBD2	TRBV15	TRBJ2-7	NA	19	TGTGCCACCAGCAGAGAGAGGTCAGTGCTAGCGGGGGCATCCTACGAGCAGTACTTC	CATSRERSVLAGASYEQYF
NA	TRBV6-5	TRBJ2-7	NA	14	TGTGCCAGCAGTTACGCGGCCGCGACCTACGAGCAGTACTTC	CASSYAAATYEQYF
TRBD1	TRBV2	TRBJ2-3	NA	13	TGTGCCGGCGGGACAGGGCAGCGGGGTACGCAGTATTTT	CAGGTGQRGTQYF
TRBD2	TRBV6-5	TRBJ2-1	NA	12	TGTGCCAGCAGTTTGACTAGCGGTGAGCAGTTCTTC	CASSLTSGEQFF
TRBD1	TRBV25-1	TRBJ1-4	NA	16	TGTGCCAGCAGTGAACCCCCCGGACAGGGAAACGAAAAACTGTTTTTT	CASSEPPGQGNEKLFF
NA	TRBV5-3	TRBJ1-1	NA	14	TGTGCCAGAATGCTCGACAGGTTAAGGGCTGAAGCTTTCTTT	CARMLDRLRAEAFF
NA	TRBV30	TRBJ1-1	NA	12	TGTGCCTGGAGTACCATGGGGAGTGAAGCTTTCTTT	CAWSTMGSEAFF
NA	TRBV14	TRBJ2-1	NA	15	TGTGCCAGCAGCCTCCCACTCGTTACAGGGTATGAGCAGTTCTTC	CASSLPLVTGYEQFF
TRBD2	TRBV6-2/TRBV6-3	TRBJ2-2	NA	16	TGTGCCAGCAGTTACACACTAGCGGGCGGTTCCGGGGAGCTGTTTTTT	CASSYTLAGGSGELFF
NA	TRBV2	TRBJ1-1	few	14	TGTGCCAGCAGAACAGGGATAGGATACACTGAAGCTTTCTTT	CASRTGIGYTEAFF
NA	TRBV9	TRBJ2-1	NA	15	TGTGCCAGCAGCATCGCCGGGACTCTGAACAATGAGCAGTTCTTC	CASSIAGTLNNEQFF
TRBD2	TRBV6-5	TRBJ2-7	NA	15	TGTGCCAGCCTCCAGGCGGGGGACCTAACCTACGAGCAGTACTTC	CASLQAGDLTYEQYF
NA	TRBV2	TRBJ1-1	NA	14	TGTGCCAGCAGTGGGGCAGGGAGGGACACTGAAGCTTTCTTT	CASSGAGRDTEAFF
NA	TRBV2	TRBJ1-2	NA	12	TGTGCCAGCAGTGAGTTGAGCTATGGCTACACCTTC	CASSELSYGYTF
NA	TRBV30	TRBJ1-4	NA	15	TGTGCCTGGAGTGTACCGCGTACGGGGGATGAAAAACTGTTTTTT	CAWSVPRTGDEKLFF
TRBD2	TRBV3-1/TRBV3-2	TRBJ2-1	NA	17	TGTGCCAGCAGCCAAGGACTAGCGGGAGGGCCTGGCAATGAGCAGTTCTTC	CASSQGLAGGPGNEQFF
NA	TRBV10-3	TRBJ1-5	NA	14	TGTGCCATCAGTCGCGACAGTAGCAATCAGCCCCAGCATTTT	CAISRDSSNQPQHF
NA	TRBV19	TRBJ2-2	NA	13	TGTGCCAGTGCCCGAGGGATCGTCGGGGAGCTGTTTTTT	CASARGIVGELFF
NA	TRBV7-8	TRBJ2-3	once	15	TGTGCCAGCAGCCGTTCTACACAGGGAACAGATACGCAGTATTTT	CASSRSTQGTDTQYF
NA	TRBV7-3	TRBJ2-2	NA	17	TGTGCCAGCAGCCCCATTCCGCTCCGTAGGGGCACCGGGGAGCTGTTTTTT	CASSPIPLRRGTGELFF
NA	TRBV3-1/TRBV3-2	TRBJ2-7	NA	16	TGTGCCAGCAGCCAAGATCTTCCCGGGGGCTCCTACGAGCAGTACTTC	CASSQDLPGGSYEQYF
NA	TRBV4-1	TRBJ1-2	NA	14	TGCGCCAGCAGCCAAGTCTCCAGTAACTATGGCTACACCTTC	CASSQVSSNYGYTF